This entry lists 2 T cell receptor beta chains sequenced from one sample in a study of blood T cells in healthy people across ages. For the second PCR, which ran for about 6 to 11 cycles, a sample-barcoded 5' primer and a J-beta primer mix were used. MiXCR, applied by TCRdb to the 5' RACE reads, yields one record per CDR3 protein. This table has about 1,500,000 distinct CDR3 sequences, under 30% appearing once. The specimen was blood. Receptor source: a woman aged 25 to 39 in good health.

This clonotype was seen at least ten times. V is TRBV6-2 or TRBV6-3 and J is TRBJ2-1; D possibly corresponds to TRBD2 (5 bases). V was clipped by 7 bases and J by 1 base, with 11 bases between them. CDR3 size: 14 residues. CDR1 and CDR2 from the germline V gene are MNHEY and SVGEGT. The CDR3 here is CASTLDSSYNEQFF. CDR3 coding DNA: TGTGCCAGCACTCTGGACTCTTCCTACAATGAGCAGTTCTTC.

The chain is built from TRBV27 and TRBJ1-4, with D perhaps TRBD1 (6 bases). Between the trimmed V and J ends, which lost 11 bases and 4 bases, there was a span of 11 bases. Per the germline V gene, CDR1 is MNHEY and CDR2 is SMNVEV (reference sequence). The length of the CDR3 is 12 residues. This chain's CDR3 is CAEGVGNEKLFF. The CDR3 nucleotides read TGTGCCGAGGGGGTCGGTAATGAAAAACTGTTTTTT.